Below are 18 T cell receptor beta chains sequenced from a single sample in a study of beta chain features in type 1 diabetes. Study results and caveats: All four CD4+ subsets from Type 1 diabetes patients carried moderately but significantly shorter TCRB CDR3s.

cDNA synthesis used the whole RNA isolate, giving expressed TCRB sequences. Sequencing was performed with immunoSEQ multiplex PCR; in TCRdb, only in-frame clones are kept and a portion is missing. The profile shows 640,000 or so clones, roughly an eighth of them singletons. What these receptors recognize is not known. The sequenced material came from naive CD4+ T cells from blood. Receptors were obtained from a man between 18 and 35 years old with type 1 diabetes.

On this clone itself: Other DNA sequences in the same sample also yield this CDR3. V usage is TRBV7-9 and J usage is TRBJ1-5; D remains ambiguous. Germline V gene data show CDR1 as SEHNR and CDR2 as FQNEAQ (reference sequence). The V end lost 4 bases, the J end lost 5 bases, and 6 bases lay between the germline ends. This CDR3 is built from 12 residues. The CDR3 sequence: CASSSGDQPQHF. CDR3 sequence (DNA): TGTGCCAGCAGCTCTGGGGATCAGCCCCAGCATTTT.

There are a few counts of this clone. The gene calls are TRBV30 and TRBJ1-1, with a tentative D call TRBD1 (5 bases). The CDR3 has 15 amino acids. V was shortened by 4 bases and J by 5 bases, with 20 bases between the two germline ends. Per the germline V gene, CDR1 is GTSNPN and CDR2 is SVGIG (reference sequence). In nucleotides, the CDR3 is TGTGCCTGGACCGCAGCAGCTGGGGGGGAGACTGAAGCTTTCTTT. Its protein is CAWTAAAGGETEAFF.

This clone turned up a few times. This chain uses TRBV30 with TRBJ2-5; D is possibly TRBD2 (5 bases). Germline-derived CDR1 and CDR2 are GTSNPN and SVGIG (reference sequence). V was shortened by 2 bases and J by 1 base, with 11 bases between the two germline ends. The CDR3 runs 14 residues. CDR3 residues: CAWSTDYRQETQYF. CDR3 in DNA: TGTGCCTGGAGTACTGACTACCGCCAAGAGACCCAGTACTTC.

This clone was recorded a few times. An end of the junction differs from the germline gene, which may be a read error. The chain uses TRBV7-7 and TRBJ2-7; D is undetermined. Germline CDR1 and CDR2: SSHAT and FNYEAQ (reference sequence). This CDR3 is 13 amino acids long. The CDR3 bases are TGTGCCAGCAGCCCCAATGGGGTTCAGTTTCAGCACTTC. Its protein is CASSPNGVQFQHF.

The chain joins TRBV30 to TRBJ1-5; no firm D call. Germline CDR1 and CDR2: GTSNPN and SVGIG (reference sequence). Trimming stripped 0 bases from V and 3 bases from J, with 12 bases between. This CDR3 has 15 amino acids. CDR3 sequence (DNA): TGTGCCTGGAGTGTACGGCGGGGAGCCAATCAGCCCCAGCATTTT. As protein: CAWSVRRGANQPQHF.

This clone has only one observation. This chain connects TRBV6-5 to TRBJ1-6; tentatively, D is TRBD1 (5 bases). Germline V CDR1 and CDR2: MNHEY, SVGAGI. V lost 10 bases and J lost 9, with 19 bases in between. CDR3 length: 14 amino acids. The CDR3 sequence: CATSTDPKGSPLHF. In DNA form, the CDR3 reads TGTGCCACCTCGACAGACCCTAAGGGTTCACCCCTCCACTTT.

The V call is TRBV10-3, the J call TRBJ2-7; D is unresolved. The germline V gene encodes CDR1 ENHRY and CDR2 SYGVKD. The CDR3 contains 12 residues. The V gene lost 6 bases and the J gene lost 6 bases, with 12 bases spanning the gap. For the CDR3, the DNA is TGTGCCATCAGGGCGGCTGCCGCCGAGCAGTACTTC. Protein: CAIRAAAAEQYF.

This chain connects TRBV7-2 to TRBJ1-5, with 11 nucleotides matching TRBD1. Germline CDR1 reads SGHTA; CDR2 reads FQGNSA. The CDR3 totals 15 residues. With V trimmed by 6 bases and J by 4 bases, 5 bases remained unmatched. CDR3 protein: CASRGTGGSNQPQHF. In DNA form, the CDR3 reads TGTGCCAGCAGAGGGACAGGGGGATCTAATCAGCCCCAGCATTTT. The variable domain in full, with the rest retrieved from reference TRBV7-2 and TRBJ1-5, is GAGVSQSPSNKVTEKGKDVELRCDPISGHTALYWYRQSLGQGLEFLIYFQGNSAPDKSGLPSDRFSAERTGGSVSTLTIQRTQQEDSAVYLCASRGTGGSNQPQHFGDGTRLSIL.

This clone was observed a few times. A read error may account for a junction end that differs from germline. This chain links TRBV30 with TRBJ2-1; TRBD2 agrees at 9 bases. From germline, CDR1 is GTSNPN and CDR2 SVGIG (reference sequence). This CDR3 region has 12 residues. The CDR3 sequence is CAWSGLAEKTVF. As DNA, the CDR3 is TGTGCCTGGAGTGGACTAGCGGAGAAAACGGTCTTC.

This clone has only a few counts. One end of the junction is discordant with germline, which a read error may explain. The J gene is TRBJ1-2, the V gene TRBV29-1; no clear D gene. Germline values: CDR1 SQVTM, CDR2 ANQGSEA. The CDR3 has 11 amino acids. The CDR3 region has the DNA TGCAGCGTTGAAGATCTTTCACGCGGGTCCTTC. It encodes CSVEDLSRGSF.

V and J are TRBV29-1 and TRBJ1-2; tentative D call: TRBD1 (5 bases). Between the trimmed V and J ends, which lost 3 bases and 2 bases, there was a span of 10 bases. Germline assignment: CDR1 SQVTM and CDR2 ANQGSEA. The CDR3 has 13 amino acids. The CDR3 region is CSVESQGNYGYTF. The CDR3 DNA reads TGCAGCGTTGAGTCCCAGGGAAACTATGGCTACACCTTC.

The DNA of the CDR3 is TGTGCCAGCAGCCGAGCGAATCAGCCCCAGCATTTT. Protein sequence: CASSRANQPQHF. The V gene is TRBV6-6, the J gene TRBJ1-5; no firm D call. The V end was cut by 6 bases, the J end by 4 bases, with 7 bases between. CDR3 size: 12 residues. Germline V gene sequence: CDR1 MNHNY, CDR2 SVGAGI (reference sequence).

This rearrangement joins TRBV18 to TRBJ2-3; no clear D. Germline CDR1 is KGHSH and CDR2 is LQKENI. The ends were cut back, 3 bases at V and 3 bases at J, with 7 bases in the middle. The CDR3 loop spans 13 amino acids. The CDR3 loop is CASSPYRTDTQYF. CDR3 in DNA: TGTGCCAGCTCACCCTACAGAACAGATACGCAGTATTTT.

The V call is TRBV10-3, the J call TRBJ2-5; D is unclear. Germline CDR1 ENHRY, CDR2 SYGVKD. Trimming took 10 bases from V and 2 from J, leaving 20 bases between them. The CDR3 has 15 amino acids. CDR3: CASRRAGGAQETQYF. DNA of the CDR3: TGTGCCAGCAGACGCGCCGGCGGCGCACAAGAGACCCAGTACTTC.

There are a few counts of this clone. This chain joins TRBV27 and TRBJ2-5; 9 bases agree with TRBD1. V lost 5 bases and J lost 6; bases outside the gene matches: 7. CDR3 length: 14 residues. CDR1 MNHEY and CDR2 SMNVEV come from the germline V gene (reference sequence). The DNA for the CDR3 is TGTGCCAGCAGTCCCCGGACAGGGGAAAAGACCCAGTACTTC. This gives the protein CASSPRTGEKTQYF.

V and J are TRBV7-8 and TRBJ1-1, with D perhaps TRBD1 (6 bases). Germline V gene data show CDR1 as SGHVS and CDR2 as FQNEAQ. Deletions cut 4 bases from V and 0 bases from J, with 15 bases between. This CDR3 region has 16 residues. CDR3 DNA sequence: TGTGCCAGCAGCTGGAGTGAGCAGGGGATGAACACTGAAGCTTTCTTT. Translating it yields CASSWSEQGMNTEAFF.

This clone was seen a few times. Other nucleotide sequences from this sample produce the same CDR3. The V call is TRBV28, the J call TRBJ2-7, with 7 bases that match TRBD1. Germline CDR1 is MDHEN and CDR2 is SYDVKM. V gave up 4 bases and J gave up 1 base; unmatched junction bases: 1. The CDR3 runs 13 residues. CDR3 region: CASSSGQSYEQYF. The CDR3 DNA sequence: TGTGCCAGCAGTTCGGGACAGTCCTACGAGCAGTACTTC.

This clone was counted only a few times. As DNA, the CDR3 is TGCTCCCCGAGGGTGAGCACTGAAGCTTTCTTT. It translates to CSPRVSTEAFF. The J gene is TRBJ1-1, the V gene TRBV20-1; D is undetermined. This CDR3 has 11 amino acids. The V gene's germline CDR1 is DFQATT and CDR2 SNEGSKA (reference sequence).